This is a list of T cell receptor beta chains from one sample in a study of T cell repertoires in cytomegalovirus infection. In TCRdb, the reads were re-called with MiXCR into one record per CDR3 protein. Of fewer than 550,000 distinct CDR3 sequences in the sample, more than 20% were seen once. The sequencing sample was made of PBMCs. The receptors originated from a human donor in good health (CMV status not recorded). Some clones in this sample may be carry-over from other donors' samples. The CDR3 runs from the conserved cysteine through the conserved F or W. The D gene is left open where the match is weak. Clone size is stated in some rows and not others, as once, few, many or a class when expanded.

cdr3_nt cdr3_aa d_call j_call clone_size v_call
TGTGCCAGCAGTTTAAACCTGCGACAGACCTCCTACGAGCAGTACTTC CASSLNLRQTSYEQYF . TRBJ2-7 . TRBV27
TGCAGGGGAGACAGGGGGGGCGCGAACACTGAAGCTTTCTTT CRGDRGGANTEAFF TRBD1 TRBJ1-1 . TRBV20-1
TGTGCCAGCAGCGGGATCATAGCGGGAGGGCCTTACCACAATGAGCAGTTCTTC CASSGIIAGGPYHNEQFF TRBD2 TRBJ2-1 many TRBV7-2
TGTGCCACCAGCAAAGGGTACCAAGAGACCCAGTACTTC CATSKGYQETQYF . TRBJ2-5 few TRBV15
TGTGCCAGCAGCTTACAGGGGCCCACAGATACGCAGTATTTT CASSLQGPTDTQYF . TRBJ2-3 few TRBV7-9
TGTGCCAGCTCACCTCTAGACAGGGTTTACCTTCCGAACATTCAGTACTTC CASSPLDRVYLPNIQYF TRBD1 TRBJ2-4 . TRBV18
TGCAGTGCTCTGGGACTAGCGGGAGGGTACAATGAGCAGTTCTTC CSALGLAGGYNEQFF TRBD2 TRBJ2-1 few TRBV20-1
TGCGCCAGCAGCCCGACCCCGACAGGGGGAACTAGCAATCAGCCCCAGCATTTT CASSPTPTGGTSNQPQHF TRBD1 TRBJ1-5 once TRBV4-1
TGTGCCAGCAGCGAAGGACAGGGATTTTGGGCTAATGAAAAACTGTTTTTT CASSEGQGFWANEKLFF TRBD1 TRBJ1-4 many TRBV7-2
TGCGCCAGCAGACAAGTGGCAGGGGGGGATACGCAGTATTTT CASRQVAGGDTQYF . TRBJ2-3 . TRBV4-1
TGCAGCGTTGGGGCGGGGGGCTCCTACAATGAGCAGTTCTTC CSVGAGGSYNEQFF TRBD2 TRBJ2-1 few TRBV29-1